A single sample gave rise to the 10 T cell receptor beta chains below, sequenced in a study of human thymus T cells. The table came from immunoSEQ multiplex PCR; TCRdb's copy has only in-frame clones and leaves some out. The sample lists 75,000 to 90,000 clones; approximately 96% were seen once. Thymus tissue for the work was resected from patients undergoing corrective heart surgery. The sequenced material came from thymus tissue. These receptors were collected from a boy younger than two with a congenital heart defect but otherwise immunologically healthy.

The chain couples TRBV6-5 to TRBJ2-7, with 9 nucleotides matching TRBD1. The CDR3 has 15 amino acids. Trimming removed 5 bases from V and 6 bases from J; junction bases left unmatched: 11. Germline V gives CDR1 MNHEY, CDR2 SVGAGI. The CDR3 DNA follows: TGTGCCAGCAGTGCCCGTGGGACAGGGTTTTGCGAGCAGTACTTC. Protein product: CASSARGTGFCEQYF.

V and J are TRBV5-4 and TRBJ1-1; D might be TRBD1 (5 bases). Trimming shortened V by 7 bases and J by 7 bases, and 17 bases separated the two germline ends. Germline CDR1 and CDR2: SGHNT and YYREEE (reference sequence). This CDR3 is 13 amino acids long. CDR3 protein: CASSLDGTIEAFF. Written as DNA, the CDR3 is TGTGCCAGCTCCCTTGATGGGACCATTGAAGCTTTCTTT.

The chain combines TRBV5-1 with TRBJ2-2; D perhaps matches TRBD1 (6 bases). This CDR3 has 18 residues. V was trimmed by 4 bases and J by 2 bases, leaving 21 bases between them. CDR1 is SGHRS, CDR2 YFSETQ, per germline. The CDR3 sequence is CASSPGTTGHLNTGELFF. The CDR3, as DNA: TGCGCCAGCAGCCCCGGGACGACAGGTCATTTAAACACCGGGGAGCTGTTTTTT.

The chain uses TRBV4-2 and TRBJ2-7; D perhaps matches TRBD1 (6 bases). Germline V gene data show CDR1 as LGHNA and CDR2 as YNFKEQ. This CDR3 is built from 14 residues. V lost 2 bases and J 5 bases, leaving 13 bases between the germline ends. In nucleotides, the CDR3 is TGTGCCAGCAGCCAACCACAGGGAGTGGACGAGCAGTACTTC. It specifies CASSQPQGVDEQYF.

This clone has just one count. This sequence joins TRBV29-1 and TRBJ2-5; a possible D gene is TRBD2 (7 bases). Germline values: CDR1 SQVTM, CDR2 ANQGSEA. V was trimmed by 2 bases and J by 8 bases, leaving 21 bases between them. The CDR3 runs 15 residues. CDR3 protein: CSVEQRGAARGTQYF. The CDR3 DNA sequence: TGCAGCGTTGAACAACGGGGGGCCGCCCGAGGTACCCAGTACTTC.

J is TRBJ2-5 and V is TRBV4-1, with 13 positions matching TRBD2. V dropped 3 bases and J dropped 1; count of bases not matched to a gene: 2. The CDR3 is made up of 16 amino acids. Germline V gives CDR1 MGHRA, CDR2 YSYEKL. The CDR3, as DNA: TGCGCCAGCAGCCACGGGACTAGCGGGATCCAAGAGACCCAGTACTTC. It codes for CASSHGTSGIQETQYF.

The chain carries TRBV5-1 and TRBJ2-7; D assignment may be TRBD1 or TRBD2 (5 bases each). This CDR3 spans 19 amino acids. Germline V gene data show CDR1 as SGHRS and CDR2 as YFSETQ. The germline V and J ends were trimmed by 0 bases and 0 bases, with 22 bases remaining between them. CDR3 sequence (DNA): TGCGCCAGCAGCTTGGCCAGTTTAGGGACCGGATTTAGCTCCTACGAGCAGTACTTC. This codes for CASSLASLGTGFSSYEQYF.

The chain uses TRBV27 and TRBJ2-7; D is undetermined. The CDR3 is 13 amino acids. V was shortened by 7 bases and J by 3 bases, with 13 bases between the two germline ends. CDR1 and CDR2 from the germline V gene are MNHEY and SMNVEV (reference sequence). The DNA of the CDR3 is TGTGCCAGCATTGGACGAGGCAGCTACGAGCAGTACTTC. The encoded protein is CASIGRGSYEQYF.

This chain links TRBV23-1 with TRBJ2-7, with D uncertain. TRBV23-1 is an open reading frame whose function is uncertain. V was trimmed by 0 bases and J by 7 bases, leaving 16 bases between them. The CDR3 consists of 15 residues. This chain's CDR3 is CASSQSHGPSGEQYF. CDR3 nucleotides: TGCGCCAGCAGTCAATCTCACGGGCCCTCTGGGGAGCAGTACTTC.

The chain carries TRBV9 and TRBJ2-2; the D is unclear. CDR3 length: 13 residues. Germline V gene sequence: CDR1 SGDLS, CDR2 YYNGEE. The V gene lost 2 bases and the J gene lost 7 bases, with 9 bases spanning the gap. The CDR3 loop reads CASSVGASGELFF. CDR3 nucleotides: TGTGCCAGCAGCGTGGGCGCCAGCGGGGAGCTGTTTTTT.